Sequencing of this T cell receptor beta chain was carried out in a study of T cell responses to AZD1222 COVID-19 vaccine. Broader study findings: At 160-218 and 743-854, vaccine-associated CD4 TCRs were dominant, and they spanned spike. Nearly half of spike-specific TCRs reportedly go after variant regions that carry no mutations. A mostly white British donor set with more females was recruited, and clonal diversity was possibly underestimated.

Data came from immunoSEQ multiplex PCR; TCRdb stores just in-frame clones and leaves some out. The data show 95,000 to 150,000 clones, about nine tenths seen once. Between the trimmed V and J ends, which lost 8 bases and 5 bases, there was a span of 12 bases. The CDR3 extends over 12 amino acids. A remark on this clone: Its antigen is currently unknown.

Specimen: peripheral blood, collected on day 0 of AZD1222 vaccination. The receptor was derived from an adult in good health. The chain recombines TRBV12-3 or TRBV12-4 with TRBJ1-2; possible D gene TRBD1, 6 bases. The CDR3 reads CASQRGEYGYTF. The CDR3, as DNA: TGTGCCAGCCAGAGGGGGGAATATGGCTACACCTTC.